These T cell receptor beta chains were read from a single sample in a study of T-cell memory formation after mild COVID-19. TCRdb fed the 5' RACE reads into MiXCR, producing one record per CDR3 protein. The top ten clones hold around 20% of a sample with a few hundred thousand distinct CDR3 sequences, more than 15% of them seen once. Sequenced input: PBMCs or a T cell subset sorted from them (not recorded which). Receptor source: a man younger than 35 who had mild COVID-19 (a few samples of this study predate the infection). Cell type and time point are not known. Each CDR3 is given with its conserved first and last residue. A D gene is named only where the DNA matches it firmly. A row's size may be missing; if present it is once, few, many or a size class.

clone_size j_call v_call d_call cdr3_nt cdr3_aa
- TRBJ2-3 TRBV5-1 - TGCGCCAGCGGGTTAGGACCCGGGGATACGCAGTATTTT CASGLGPGDTQYF
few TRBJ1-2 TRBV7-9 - TGTGCCAGCAGCTGGGGGGTCCGGAGTCCGAGCAACTATGGCTACACCTTC CASSWGVRSPSNYGYTF
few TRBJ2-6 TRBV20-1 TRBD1 TGCAGTGCTAGAGAACCGGGACAGACTCCAAGCTCTGGGGCCAACGTCCTGACTTTC CSAREPGQTPSSGANVLTF
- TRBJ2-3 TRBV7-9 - TGTGCCAGCAGCTTATCCACTGAGAATACGCAGTATTTT CASSLSTENTQYF
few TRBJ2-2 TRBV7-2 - TGTGCCAGCAGCCCTAGTACAAGGGCCGGGGAGCTGTTTTTT CASSPSTRAGELFF
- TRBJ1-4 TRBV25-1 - TGTGCCAGCAGTGAGGCGTCGGTTGCAACTAATGAAAAACTGTTTTTT CASSEASVATNEKLFF
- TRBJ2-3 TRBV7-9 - TGTGCCAGCATTATCTTGGGGCAGGGAGTTTCCACAGATACGCAGTATTTT CASIILGQGVSTDTQYF
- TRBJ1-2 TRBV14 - TGTGCCAGCAGCCGCTCTTGGACAGCCAGCACTGGCTACACCTTC CASSRSWTASTGYTF
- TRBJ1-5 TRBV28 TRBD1 TGTGCCAGCGGGCAGACAGGGGGCAATCAGCCCCAGCATTTT CASGQTGGNQPQHF
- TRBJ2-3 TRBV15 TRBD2 TGTGCCACCTCCACCGGGAGGGGGGGCACAGATACGCAGTATTTT CATSTGRGGTDTQYF
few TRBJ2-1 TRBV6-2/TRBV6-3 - TGTGCCAGCAGTTACCCCGTCTACAATGAGCAGTTCTTC CASSYPVYNEQFF
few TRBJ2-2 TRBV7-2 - TGTGCCAGCAGCTTGCAGGCAACCGGGGAGCTGTTTTTT CASSLQATGELFF
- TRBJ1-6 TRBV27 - TGTGCCAGCAGTTTATCGGCAGGCTACAGATATAATTCACCCCTCCACTTT CASSLSAGYRYNSPLHF
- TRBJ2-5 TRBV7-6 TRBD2 TGTGCCAGCAGCTCTAGCGGGGGGGCGTACCAAGAGACCCAGTACTTC CASSSSGGAYQETQYF
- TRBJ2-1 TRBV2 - TGTGCCAGCAGTGCGGAGGTTTTTGGCAATGAGCAGTTCTTC CASSAEVFGNEQFF
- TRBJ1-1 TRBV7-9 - TGTGCCAGCAGCGCAGAGGACACTGAAGCTTTCTTT CASSAEDTEAFF
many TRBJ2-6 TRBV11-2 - TGTGCCAGCGTGTTTTCTGGGGCCAACGTCCTGACTTTC CASVFSGANVLTF
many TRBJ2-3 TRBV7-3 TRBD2 TGTGCCAGCAGCTTTCAGACTAGCGCCGATACGCAGTATTTT CASSFQTSADTQYF
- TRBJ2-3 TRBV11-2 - TGTGCCAGCAGTCGACCTAGCACAGATACGCAGTATTTT CASSRPSTDTQYF
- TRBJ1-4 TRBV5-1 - TGCGCCAGCAGCTCCCAAACCGGACAGCGGCGTAATGAAAAACTGTTTTTT CASSSQTGQRRNEKLFF
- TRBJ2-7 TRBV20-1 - TGCAGTGCTAGAGATATCTACGAGCAGTACTTC CSARDIYEQYF
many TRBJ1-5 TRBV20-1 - TGCAGTGCTAGTCCCCACATCCAGGTGGGCAATCAGCCCCAGCATTTT CSASPHIQVGNQPQHF
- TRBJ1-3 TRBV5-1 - TGCGCCAGCAGCTCACAGGGCGGACACTCTGGAAACACCATATATTTT CASSSQGGHSGNTIYF
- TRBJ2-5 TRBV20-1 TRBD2 TGCAGTGCTAGAGGCCTAGCGGGGGGGAGCCAAGAGACCCAGTACTTC CSARGLAGGSQETQYF
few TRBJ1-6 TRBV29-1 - TGCAGCGTCCGGGAGGTTGATAATTCACCCCTCCACTTT CSVREVDNSPLHF
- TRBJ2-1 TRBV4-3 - TGCGCCAGCAGCGGAAGAGGCTCCTACAATGAGCAGTTCTTC CASSGRGSYNEQFF
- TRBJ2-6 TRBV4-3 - TGCGCCAGCAGCCAAGATACAGCGACTTACTCTGGGGCCAACGTCCTGACTTTC CASSQDTATYSGANVLTF
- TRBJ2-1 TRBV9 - TGTGCCAGCAGCAAGGGGAGCTCCTACAATGAGCAGTTCTTC CASSKGSSYNEQFF
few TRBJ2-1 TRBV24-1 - TGTGCCACCAGAACAAACAGGGAGCAGGGTGAGCAGTTCTTC CATRTNREQGEQFF
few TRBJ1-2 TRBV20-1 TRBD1 TGCAGTGCTGTAAGGACAGGGGGCTATGGCTACACCTTC CSAVRTGGYGYTF
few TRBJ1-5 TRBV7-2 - TGTGCCAGCAGCCCAACGAATAGCAATCAGCCCCAGCATTTT CASSPTNSNQPQHF
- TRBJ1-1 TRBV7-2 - TGTGCCAGCAGCCCGGGACGACTATCGACTGAAGCTTTCTTT CASSPGRLSTEAFF